This entry features one T cell receptor (beta chain) sequence. Its recognized antigen is unknown. No much larger clonotype is one base removed from it; base qualities were not supplied. The time point tag for this specimen amounts to: baseline pretreatment blood. Per the publication, the treatment or condition label means: 15 Gy SBRT to primary tumor, nephrectomy 4 weeks later. To follow tumor-enriched clonotypes, serial peripheral blood was collected from radiation-treated patients at baseline and at 2 weeks and 4 weeks after SBRT. Renal cell carcinoma with clear cell pathology was present in all patients. The QIAamp DNA Blood Mini Kit (Qiagen) was used to prepare genomic DNA for TCR sequencing. The analyses included just those samples that passed every quality control check. The record originates from a study of radiation and T cells in renal cell carcinoma (dated by TCRdb to 2018 to 2021). About the study as a whole: Samples were obtained from a clinical trial, in which 15 Gy stereotactic body radiation therapy was delivered to primary renal cell carcinomas and nephrectomy was performed 4 weeks later. Across all 53 samples, several million unique CDR3 nucleotide sequences encoding approximately 3,000,000 unique CDR3 amino acid sequences were identified. TCR beta sequencing covered 55 or so samples in total, comprising around 26 tumors and about 27 peripheral blood samples.

Following the manufacturer's recommendations, the immunoSEQ kit was used to generate TCR beta libraries from genomic DNA. For library preparation, a first multiplex PCR was performed with proprietary primers, followed by a second PCR in which unique barcodes were added, and bead cleanups were performed after each round. Each sample batch included a kit-provided positive control reaction and a negative control reaction. The final libraries were assessed on an Agilent 4200 TapeStation D1000 ScreenTape, pooled by volume, and quantified by qPCR. An Illumina NextSeq500 fitted with a MidOutput 150-cycle cartridge performed the sequencing, running 156 Read1 cycles and 15 Index1 cycles with the kit's custom primers. The pooled library was loaded at about 0.93 pM with around 20% PhiX control spiked in. In the source study's methods: The vendor-processed data were analyzed in R, and a clonotype was defined as all T cells that share the same CDR3 nucleotide sequence. In the clone abundance analyses, frequencies in each sample were normalized to that sample's 10,000 most abundant clones. Public T cell clones, which averaged fewer than five per sample, were excluded before analysis. An abundance difference of at least 32-fold between compartments was the criterion for calling clonotypes tumor-enriched or baseline blood-enriched. A beta-binomial differential abundance model was used to identify clonotypes that expanded or contracted between blood time points. Similarity between tumor and blood repertoires was quantified using the Baroni-Urbani and Buser coefficient, and groups were compared with two-tailed Wilcoxon tests in R. What TCRdb holds here is the immuneACCESS table cut down to in-frame rearrangements. Part of the clones is not present; checked against another copy, under half of the missing clones reflect an unresolved V gene, and the others are unexplained. That table gives V, J and clone size, and the DNA gave D and trimming. Within this sample are roughly 120,000 clones, with roughly 85% of them counted one time only. The ten largest clones take up around 3% of the sample.

Taken from cysteine to phenylalanine, the CDR3 has 14 residues. The retained sequence is limited to the CDR3, 42 bases, with the frame set at the first base. V is shortened by 2 bases, J by 8 bases, and the region joining them spans 15 bases. The germline V gene supplies CDR1 MNHNS and CDR2 SASEGT. General findings and caveats noted by the study authors: Because pretreatment tumor biopsies were not available, the study could not determine whether clonotypes were already present within the tumor at baseline. In blood, the top tumor clonotypes increased between baseline and 2 weeks post-radiation and then shrank by 4 weeks, which suggests that tumor-resident clones expanded only transiently. Changes in the blood repertoire were not tracked past 4 weeks after treatment. Effects of radiation dose or scheduling on the TCR repertoire could not be addressed with the single-armed trial design.

This specimen was blood, taken from a patient whose treatment included radiotherapy and nephrectomy. The TCR was taken from a woman aged 55-75 years with renal cell carcinoma. The rearrangement joined TRBV6-1 to TRBJ1-2; there is no confident call for the D gene. The CDR3 reads as follows: CASSERVSGAGYTF. The base sequence is TGTGCCAGCAGTGAACGGGTAAGCGGAGCGGGCTACACCTTC.